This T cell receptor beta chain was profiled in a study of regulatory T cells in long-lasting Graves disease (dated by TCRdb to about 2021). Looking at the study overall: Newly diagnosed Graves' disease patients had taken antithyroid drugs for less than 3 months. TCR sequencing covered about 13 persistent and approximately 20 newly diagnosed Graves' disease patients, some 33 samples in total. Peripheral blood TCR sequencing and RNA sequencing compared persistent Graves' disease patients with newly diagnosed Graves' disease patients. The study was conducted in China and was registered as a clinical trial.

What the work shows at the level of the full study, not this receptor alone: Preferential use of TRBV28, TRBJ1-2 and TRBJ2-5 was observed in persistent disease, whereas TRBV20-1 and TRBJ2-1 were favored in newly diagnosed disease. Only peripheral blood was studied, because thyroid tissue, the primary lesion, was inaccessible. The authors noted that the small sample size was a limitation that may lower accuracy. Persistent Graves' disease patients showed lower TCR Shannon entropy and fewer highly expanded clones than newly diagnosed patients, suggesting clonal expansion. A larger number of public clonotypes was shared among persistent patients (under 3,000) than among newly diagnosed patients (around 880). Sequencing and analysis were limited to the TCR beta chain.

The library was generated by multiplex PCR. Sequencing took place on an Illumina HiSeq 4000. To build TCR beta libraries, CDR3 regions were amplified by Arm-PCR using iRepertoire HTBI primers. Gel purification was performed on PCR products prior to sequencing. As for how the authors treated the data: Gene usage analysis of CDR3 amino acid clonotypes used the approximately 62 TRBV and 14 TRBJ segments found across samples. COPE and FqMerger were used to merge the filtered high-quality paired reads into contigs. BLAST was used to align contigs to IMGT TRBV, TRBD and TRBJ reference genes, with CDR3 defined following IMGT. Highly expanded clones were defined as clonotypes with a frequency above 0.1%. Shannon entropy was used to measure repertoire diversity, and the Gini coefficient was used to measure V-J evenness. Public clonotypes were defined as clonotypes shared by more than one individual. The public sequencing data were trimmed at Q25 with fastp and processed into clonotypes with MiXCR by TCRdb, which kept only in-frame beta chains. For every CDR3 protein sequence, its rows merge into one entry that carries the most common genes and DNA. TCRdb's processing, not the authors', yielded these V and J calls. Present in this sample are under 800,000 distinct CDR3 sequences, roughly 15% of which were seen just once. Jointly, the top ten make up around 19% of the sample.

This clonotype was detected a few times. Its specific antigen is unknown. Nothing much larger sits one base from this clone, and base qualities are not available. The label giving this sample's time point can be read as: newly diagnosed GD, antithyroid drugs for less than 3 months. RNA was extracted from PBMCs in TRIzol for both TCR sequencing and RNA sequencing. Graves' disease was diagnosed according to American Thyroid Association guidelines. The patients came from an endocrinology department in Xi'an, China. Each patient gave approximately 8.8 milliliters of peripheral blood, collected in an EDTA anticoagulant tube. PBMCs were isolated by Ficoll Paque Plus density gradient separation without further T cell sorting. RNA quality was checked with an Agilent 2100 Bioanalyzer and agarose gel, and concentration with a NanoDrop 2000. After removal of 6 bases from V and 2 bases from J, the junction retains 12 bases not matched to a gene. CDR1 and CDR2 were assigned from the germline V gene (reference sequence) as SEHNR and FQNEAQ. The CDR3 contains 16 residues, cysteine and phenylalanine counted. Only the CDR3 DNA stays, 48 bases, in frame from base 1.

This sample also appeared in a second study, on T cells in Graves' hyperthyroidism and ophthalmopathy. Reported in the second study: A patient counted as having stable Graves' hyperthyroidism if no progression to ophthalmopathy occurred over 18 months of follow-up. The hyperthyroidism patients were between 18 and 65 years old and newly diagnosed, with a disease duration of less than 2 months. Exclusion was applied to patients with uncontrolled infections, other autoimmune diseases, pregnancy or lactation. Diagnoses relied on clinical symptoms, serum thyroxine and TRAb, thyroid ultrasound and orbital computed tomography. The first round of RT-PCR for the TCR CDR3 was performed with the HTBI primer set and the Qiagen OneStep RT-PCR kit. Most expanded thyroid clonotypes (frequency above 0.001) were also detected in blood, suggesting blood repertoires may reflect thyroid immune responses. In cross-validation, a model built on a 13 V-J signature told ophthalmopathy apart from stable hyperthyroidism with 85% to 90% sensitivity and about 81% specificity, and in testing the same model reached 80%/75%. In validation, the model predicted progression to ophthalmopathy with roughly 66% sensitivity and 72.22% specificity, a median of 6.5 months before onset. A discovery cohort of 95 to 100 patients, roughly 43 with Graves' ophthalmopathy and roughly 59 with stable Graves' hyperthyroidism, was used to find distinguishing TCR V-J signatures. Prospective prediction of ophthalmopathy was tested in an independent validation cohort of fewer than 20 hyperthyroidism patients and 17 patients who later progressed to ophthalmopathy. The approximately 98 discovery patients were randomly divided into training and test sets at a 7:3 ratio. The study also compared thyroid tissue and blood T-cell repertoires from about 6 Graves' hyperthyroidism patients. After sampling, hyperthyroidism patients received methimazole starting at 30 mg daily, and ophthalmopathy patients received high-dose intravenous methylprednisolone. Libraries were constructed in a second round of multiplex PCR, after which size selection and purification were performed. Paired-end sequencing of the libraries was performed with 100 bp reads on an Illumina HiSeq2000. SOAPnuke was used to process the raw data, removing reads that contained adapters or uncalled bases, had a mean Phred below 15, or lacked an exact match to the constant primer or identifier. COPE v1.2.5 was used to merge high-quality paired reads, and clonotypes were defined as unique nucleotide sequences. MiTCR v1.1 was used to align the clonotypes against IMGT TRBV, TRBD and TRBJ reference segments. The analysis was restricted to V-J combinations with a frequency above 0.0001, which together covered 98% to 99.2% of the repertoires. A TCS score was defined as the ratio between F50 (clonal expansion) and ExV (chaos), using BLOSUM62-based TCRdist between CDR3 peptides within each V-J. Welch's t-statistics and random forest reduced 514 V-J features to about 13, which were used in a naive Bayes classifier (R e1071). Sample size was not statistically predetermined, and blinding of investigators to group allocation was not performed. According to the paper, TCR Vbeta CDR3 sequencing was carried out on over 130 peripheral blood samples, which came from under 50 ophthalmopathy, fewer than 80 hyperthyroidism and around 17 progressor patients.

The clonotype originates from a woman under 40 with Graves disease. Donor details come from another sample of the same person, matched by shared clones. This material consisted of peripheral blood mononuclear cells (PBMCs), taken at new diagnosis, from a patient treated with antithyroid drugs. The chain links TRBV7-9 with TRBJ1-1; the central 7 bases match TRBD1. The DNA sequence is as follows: TGTGCCAGCAGTGATCCACAGGGGCAAGTTAACACTGAAGCTTTCTTT. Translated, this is CASSDPQGQVNTEAFF.